Below are 17 T cell receptor beta chains sequenced from a single sample in a study of blood T cell repertoires in COVID-19. TCRdb's table, derived via immunoSEQ multiplex PCR, lists solely in-frame clones and lacks some. The data contain approximately 94,000 clones, about 83% of them seen just once; the ten biggest clones take up 10% to 15%. The sequencing sample was made of peripheral blood. These TCRs come from a human donor in a cohort sampled during active COVID-19.

V is TRBV5-6 and J is TRBJ2-3, with 11 bases matching TRBD2. The CDR3 runs to 16 residues. V was clipped by 2 bases and J by 3 bases; unmatched bases: 5. Germline V gene sequence: CDR1 SGHDT, CDR2 YYEEEE. This CDR3 reads CASSFLAGGSTDTQYF. The CDR3 DNA is TGTGCCAGCAGCTTCTTAGCGGGGGGGTCGACAGATACGCAGTATTTT.

The rearrangement joins TRBV29-1 to TRBJ1-1, with 10 bases lining up with TRBD1. Germline trimming cut 6 bases from V and 4 bases from J; bases unmatched to any gene: 5. There are 13 residues in the CDR3. The germline V gene encodes CDR1 SQVTM and CDR2 ANQGSEA. DNA for the CDR3: TGCAGCGTCGCAGACAGGGGGCCCACTGAAGCTTTCTTT. Protein sequence: CSVADRGPTEAFF. Full variable domain (missing parts from reference TRBV29-1 and TRBJ1-1): SAVISQKPSRDICQRGTSLTIQCQVDSQVTMMFWYRQQPGQSLTLIATANQGSEATYESGFVIDKFPISRPNLTFSTLTVSNMSPEDSSIYLCSVADRGPTEAFFGQGTRLTVV.

The chain couples TRBV14 to TRBJ1-4; no definite D call. The CDR3 has 16 residues. From germline, CDR1 is SGHDN and CDR2 FVKESK. V lost 0 bases and J lost 8, with 16 bases in between. The CDR3 sequence: CASSQDRVGVEEKLFF. As DNA, the CDR3 is TGTGCCAGCAGCCAAGATCGCGTAGGAGTTGAGGAAAAACTGTTTTTT.

The chain links TRBV6-5 to TRBJ1-2, with D uncertain. Germline assignment: CDR1 MNHEY and CDR2 SVGAGI. With 0 bases removed from V and 2 bases from J, the gap between germline ends came to 7 bases. The CDR3 loop spans 14 amino acids. The CDR3 nucleotides are TGTGCCAGCAGTTACTCGCGGAGAAACTATGGCTACACCTTC. This gives the protein CASSYSRRNYGYTF.

The chain links TRBV18 to TRBJ2-7; 7 bases line up with TRBD2. CDR3 length: 13 amino acids. Germline V CDR1 and CDR2: KGHSH, LQKENI. The V and J ends lost 2 bases and 2 bases, in that order; junction bases with no gene match: 0. The DNA for the CDR3 is TGTGCCAGCTCACCAGGGAGGGCCTACGAGCAGTACTTC. It codes for CASSPGRAYEQYF.

The chain couples TRBV12-3 or TRBV12-4 to TRBJ1-2; 8 nucleotides match TRBD1. The CDR3 extends over 13 amino acids. The V gene end was trimmed by 7 bases and the J gene end by 8 bases; junction bases not matched to a gene: 9. This chain's CDR3 is CASNYQGAGGYTF. The CDR3 bases are TGTGCCAGCAACTACCAGGGGGCAGGAGGCTACACCTTC.

Sample share makes this clone medium-sized. V gene TRBV15 combines with J gene TRBJ2-7; 10 bases map to TRBD2. The V gene's germline CDR1 is LNHNV and CDR2 YYDKDF (reference sequence). The CDR3 covers 13 residues. With 5 bases clipped from V and 4 bases from J, the junction kept 2 bases outside the gene matches. The DNA for the CDR3 is TGTGCCACCAGCGAGGGACTAGCGTACGAGCAGTACTTC. This encodes CATSEGLAYEQYF.

This rearrangement joins TRBV9 to TRBJ1-2, with 7 nucleotides matching TRBD1. Losses at the gene ends were 4 bases for V and 4 bases for J; bases not matched to a gene: 7. CDR3 length: 14 residues. The germline V gene has CDR1 SGDLS and CDR2 YYNGEE. The CDR3 spells CASSLGQGVYGYTF. CDR3 DNA: TGTGCCAGCAGCTTAGGGCAGGGGGTCTATGGCTACACCTTC.

The chain recombines TRBV5-1 with TRBJ2-7; 8 positions match TRBD2. The V gene's germline CDR1 is SGHRS and CDR2 YFSETQ. V lost 3 bases and J lost 1; bases outside the gene matches: 12. The CDR3 is 17 amino acids. CDR3 nucleotide sequence: TGCGCCAGCAGCTCCCGTAGGAGCGGGGGCCCATCCTACGAGCAGTACTTC. Residues: CASSSRRSGGPSYEQYF.

The chain joins TRBV5-4 to TRBJ1-4; D remains ambiguous. Germline CDR1 is SGHNT and CDR2 is YYREEE (reference sequence). Trimming removed 10 bases from V and 0 bases from J, with 7 bases in between. This CDR3 is built from 12 residues. CDR3 in amino acids: CAAGATNEKLFF. CDR3 bases: TGTGCCGCCGGAGCAACTAATGAAAAACTGTTTTTT.

The chain has TRBV11-2 and TRBJ2-1; 8 nucleotides align to TRBD1. There are 15 residues in the CDR3. In germline, CDR1 is SGHAT, CDR2 FQNNGV. With V trimmed by 3 bases and J by 0 bases, 1 base remained unmatched. The CDR3 coding sequence is TGTGCCAGCAGCTTTGACAGGGGCTCCTACAATGAGCAGTTCTTC. It yields the protein CASSFDRGSYNEQFF.

The CDR3 reads CASSRGGDIRTDTQYF. The CDR3 DNA sequence: TGTGCCAGCAGCAGAGGTGGGGACATTCGCACAGATACGCAGTATTTT. The chain recombines TRBV11-2 with TRBJ2-3; the D gene is possibly TRBD1 (6 bases). The CDR3 runs 16 residues. V was cut by 5 bases and J by 1 base, with 16 bases left in between. Germline CDR1 is SGHAT and CDR2 is FQNNGV.

The chain is built from TRBV6-5 and TRBJ1-3, with D hard to call. The V gene lost 2 bases and the J gene lost 0 bases, with 11 bases spanning the gap. The CDR3 has 16 residues. From germline, CDR1 is MNHEY and CDR2 SVGAGI. In DNA, the CDR3 is TGTGCCAGCAGTTACCTCAAACCGAGCTCTGGAAACACCATATATTTT. It is translated as CASSYLKPSSGNTIYF.

This clone was seen a few times. V and J are TRBV5-4 and TRBJ2-2, with 7 bases matching TRBD2. Trimming took 2 bases from V and 6 from J; bases not matched to a gene: 4. Per germline, CDR1 SGHNT and CDR2 YYREEE (reference sequence). This CDR3 is built from 14 residues. CDR3 DNA: TGTGCCAGCAGCTTTAGCGGGTGGGCCGGGGAGCTGTTTTTT. It specifies CASSFSGWAGELFF.

The count of this clone is one. The rearrangement joins TRBV5-1 to TRBJ1-3, with a possible D match to TRBD1 (6 bases). V gave up 2 bases and J gave up 3 bases, with 9 bases separating them. The length of the CDR3 is 14 residues. CDR1 and CDR2 from the germline V gene are SGHRS and YFSETQ. CDR3: CASSFGQSGNTIYF. As DNA, the CDR3 is TGCGCCAGCAGCTTCGGACAGAGTGGAAACACCATATATTTT.

This clone was seen only once. The J gene is TRBJ1-1, the V gene TRBV29-1; tentative D call: TRBD1 (5 bases). Trimming pared 5 bases from V and 5 bases from J, leaving 12 bases between. The CDR3 is made up of 12 amino acids. Looked up from germline, CDR1 is SQVTM and CDR2 is ANQGSEA. CDR3 bases: TGCAGCGTTATCCATAAGGGGACTGAAGCTTTCTTT. As protein: CSVIHKGTEAFF.

The genes are TRBV19 and TRBJ2-2, with 8 bases lining up with TRBD2. Trimming at V came to 3 bases and at J to 1 base, leaving 7 bases not matched to a gene. CDR1 LNHDA and CDR2 SQIVND come from the germline V gene (reference sequence). The CDR3 has 17 amino acids. CDR3 bases: TGTGCCAGTAGTATGGGTAGCGGGGCACTGAACACCGGGGAGCTGTTTTTT. This encodes CASSMGSGALNTGELFF.